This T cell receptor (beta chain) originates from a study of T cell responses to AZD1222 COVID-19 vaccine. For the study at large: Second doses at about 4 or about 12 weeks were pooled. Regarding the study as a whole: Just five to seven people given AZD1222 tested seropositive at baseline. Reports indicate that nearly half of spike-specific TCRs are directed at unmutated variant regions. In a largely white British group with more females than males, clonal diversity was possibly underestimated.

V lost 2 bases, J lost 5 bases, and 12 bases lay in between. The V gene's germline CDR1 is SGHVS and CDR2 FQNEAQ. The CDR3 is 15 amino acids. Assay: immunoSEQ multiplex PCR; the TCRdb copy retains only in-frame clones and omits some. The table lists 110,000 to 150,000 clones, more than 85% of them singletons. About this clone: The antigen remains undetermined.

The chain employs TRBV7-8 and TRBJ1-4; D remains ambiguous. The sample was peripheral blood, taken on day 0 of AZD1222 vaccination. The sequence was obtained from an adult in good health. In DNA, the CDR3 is TGTGCCAGCAGCTTAAGTTGGGATTTAAATGAAAAACTGTTTTTT. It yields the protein CASSLSWDLNEKLFF.